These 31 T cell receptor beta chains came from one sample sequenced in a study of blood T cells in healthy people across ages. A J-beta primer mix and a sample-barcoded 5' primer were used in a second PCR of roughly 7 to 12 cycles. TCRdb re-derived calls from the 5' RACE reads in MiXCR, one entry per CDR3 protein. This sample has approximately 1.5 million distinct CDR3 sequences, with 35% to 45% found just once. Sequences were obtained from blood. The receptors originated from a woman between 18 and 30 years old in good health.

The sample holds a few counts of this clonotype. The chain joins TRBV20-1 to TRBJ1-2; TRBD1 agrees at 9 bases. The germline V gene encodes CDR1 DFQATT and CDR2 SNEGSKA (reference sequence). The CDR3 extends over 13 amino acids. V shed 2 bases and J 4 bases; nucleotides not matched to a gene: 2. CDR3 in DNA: TGCAGTGCTAGACCACAGGGGGCCTATGGCTACACCTTC. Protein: CSARPQGAYGYTF.

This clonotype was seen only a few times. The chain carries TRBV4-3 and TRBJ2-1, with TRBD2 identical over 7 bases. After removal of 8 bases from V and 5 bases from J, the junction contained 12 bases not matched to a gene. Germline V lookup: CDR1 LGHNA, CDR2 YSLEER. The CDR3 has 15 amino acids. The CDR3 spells CASSEVLAYNNEQFF. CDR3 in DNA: TGCGCCAGCTCTGAGGTACTAGCGTATAACAATGAGCAGTTCTTC.

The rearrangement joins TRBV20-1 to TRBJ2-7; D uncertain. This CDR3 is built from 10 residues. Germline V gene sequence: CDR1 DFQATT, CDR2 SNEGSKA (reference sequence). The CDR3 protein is CSMREGEQYF. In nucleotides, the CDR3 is TGCAGCATGCGCGAAGGAGAGCAGTACTTC.

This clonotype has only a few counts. CDR3 protein: CSASPLAAVYNEQFF. The CDR3 DNA sequence: TGCAGTGCCTCTCCACTAGCGGCCGTCTACAATGAGCAGTTCTTC. This chain connects TRBV20-1 to TRBJ2-1; 8 bases align to TRBD2. Unmatched junction bases numbered 10, after V lost 6 bases and J lost 3 bases. The CDR3 is 15 residues long. Germline V CDR1 and CDR2: DFQATT, SNEGSKA (reference sequence).

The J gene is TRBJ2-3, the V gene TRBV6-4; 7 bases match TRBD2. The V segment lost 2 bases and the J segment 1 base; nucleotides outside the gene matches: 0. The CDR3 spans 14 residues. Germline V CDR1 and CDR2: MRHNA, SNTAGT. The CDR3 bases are TGTGCCAGCAGTGACACTAGCGGCACAGATACGCAGTATTTT. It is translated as CASSDTSGTDTQYF.

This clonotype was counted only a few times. The CDR3 nucleotides read TGTGCCAGCAGCCGTATAACTCGATCGGGGAACATTCAGTACTTC. Protein product: CASSRITRSGNIQYF. The rearrangement uses TRBV21-1 and TRBJ2-4. TRBV21-1 is a pseudogene locus. This CDR3 contains 15 residues.

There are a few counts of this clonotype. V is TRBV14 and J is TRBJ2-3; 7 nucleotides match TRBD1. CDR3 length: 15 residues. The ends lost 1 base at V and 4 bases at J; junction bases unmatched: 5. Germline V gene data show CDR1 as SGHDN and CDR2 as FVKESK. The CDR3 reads CASSQGRGTSDTQYF. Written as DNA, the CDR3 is TGTGCCAGCAGCCAAGGCAGGGGGACGTCAGATACGCAGTATTTT.

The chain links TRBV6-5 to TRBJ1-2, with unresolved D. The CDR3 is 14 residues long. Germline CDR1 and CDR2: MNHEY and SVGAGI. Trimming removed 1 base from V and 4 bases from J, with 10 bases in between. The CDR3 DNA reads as TGTGCCAGCAGTTACTTTGCAGACTCCTATGGCTACACCTTC. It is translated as CASSYFADSYGYTF.

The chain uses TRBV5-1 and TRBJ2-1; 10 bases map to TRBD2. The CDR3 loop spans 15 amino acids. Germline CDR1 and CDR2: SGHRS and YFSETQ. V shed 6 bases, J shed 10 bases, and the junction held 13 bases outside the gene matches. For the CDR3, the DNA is TGCGCCAGCAAGCCAGGTCCTAGCGGGGGCCTCGAGCAGTTCTTC. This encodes CASKPGPSGGLEQFF. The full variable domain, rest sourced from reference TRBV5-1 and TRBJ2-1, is KAGVTQTPRYLIKTRGQQVTLSCSPISGHRSVSWYQQTPGQGLQFLFEYFSETQRNKGNFPGRFSGRQFSNSRSEMNVSTLELGDSALYLCASKPGPSGGLEQFFGPGTRLTVL.

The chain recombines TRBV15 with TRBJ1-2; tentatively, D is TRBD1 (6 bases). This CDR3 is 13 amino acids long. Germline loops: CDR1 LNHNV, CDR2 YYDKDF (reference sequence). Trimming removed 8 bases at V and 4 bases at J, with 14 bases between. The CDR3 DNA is TGTGCCACCTCGGGCGACAGGATCTATGGCTACACCTTC. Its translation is CATSGDRIYGYTF. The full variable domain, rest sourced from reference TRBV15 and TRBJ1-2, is DAMVIQNPRYQVTQFGKPVTLSCSQTLNHNVMYWYQQKSSQAPKLLFHYYDKDFNNEADTPDNFQSRRPNTSFCFLDIRSPGLGDTAMYLCATSGDRIYGYTFGSGTRLTVV.

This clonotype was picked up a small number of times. CDR3: CASSATGAHGLYNEQFF. The CDR3 nucleotides are TGTGCCAGCAGTGCAACAGGGGCCCATGGTCTTTACAATGAGCAGTTCTTC. The rearrangement uses TRBV27 and TRBJ2-1; 7 bases match TRBD1. V trimming: 5 bases; J trimming: 4 bases; junction bases outside the gene matches: 14. CDR3 length equals 17 residues. From germline, CDR1 is MNHEY and CDR2 SMNVEV (reference sequence).

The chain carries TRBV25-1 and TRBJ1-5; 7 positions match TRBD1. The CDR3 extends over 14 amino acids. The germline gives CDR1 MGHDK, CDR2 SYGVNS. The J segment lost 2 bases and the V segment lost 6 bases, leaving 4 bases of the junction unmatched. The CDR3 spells CASRGGQGNQPQHF. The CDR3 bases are TGTGCCAGCAGGGGAGGACAGGGCAATCAGCCCCAGCATTTT.

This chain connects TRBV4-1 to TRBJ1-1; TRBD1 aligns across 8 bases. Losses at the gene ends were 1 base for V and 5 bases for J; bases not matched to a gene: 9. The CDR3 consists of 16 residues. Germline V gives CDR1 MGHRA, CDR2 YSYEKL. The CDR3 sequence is CASSQAWQGAHTEAFF. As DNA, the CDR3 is TGCGCCAGCAGCCAAGCATGGCAGGGGGCGCATACTGAAGCTTTCTTT.

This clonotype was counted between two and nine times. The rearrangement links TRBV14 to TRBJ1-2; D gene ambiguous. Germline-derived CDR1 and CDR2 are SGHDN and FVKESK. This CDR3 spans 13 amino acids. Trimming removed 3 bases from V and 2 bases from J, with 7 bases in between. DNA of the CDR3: TGTGCCAGCAGCCACGACAAGAACTATGGCTACACCTTC. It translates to CASSHDKNYGYTF.

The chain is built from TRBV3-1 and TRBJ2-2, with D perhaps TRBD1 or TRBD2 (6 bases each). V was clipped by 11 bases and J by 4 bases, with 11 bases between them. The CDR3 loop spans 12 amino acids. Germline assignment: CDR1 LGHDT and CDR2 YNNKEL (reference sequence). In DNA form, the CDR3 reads TGTGCCTCCGGGGGCCCCACCGGGGAGCTGTTTTTT. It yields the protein CASGGPTGELFF.

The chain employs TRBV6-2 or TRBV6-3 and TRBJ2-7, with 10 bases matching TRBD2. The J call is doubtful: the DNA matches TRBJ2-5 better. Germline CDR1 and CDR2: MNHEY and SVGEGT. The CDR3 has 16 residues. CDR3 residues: CASSYLGTSVQETQYF. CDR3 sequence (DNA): TGTGCCAGCAGTTACTTGGGGACTAGCGTCCAAGAGACCCAGTACTTC.

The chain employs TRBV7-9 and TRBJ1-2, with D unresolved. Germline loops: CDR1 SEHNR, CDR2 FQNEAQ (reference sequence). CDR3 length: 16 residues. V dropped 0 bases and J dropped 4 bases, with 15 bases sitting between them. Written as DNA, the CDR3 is TGTGCCAGCAGCTTAGCTGGAGGGAGGTCCTTCTATGGCTACACCTTC. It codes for CASSLAGGRSFYGYTF. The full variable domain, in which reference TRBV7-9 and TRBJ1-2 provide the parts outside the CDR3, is DTGVSQNPRHKITKRGQNVTFRCDPISEHNRLYWYRQTLGQGPEFLTYFQNEAQLEKSRLLSDRFSAERPKGSFSTLEIQRTEQGDSAMYLCASSLAGGRSFYGYTFGSGTRLTVV.

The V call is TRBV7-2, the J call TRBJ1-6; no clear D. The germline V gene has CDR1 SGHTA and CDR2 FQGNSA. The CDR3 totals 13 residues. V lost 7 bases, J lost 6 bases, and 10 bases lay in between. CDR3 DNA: TGTGCCAGCAACGTCGTCCGTAATTCACCCCTCCACTTT. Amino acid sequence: CASNVVRNSPLHF. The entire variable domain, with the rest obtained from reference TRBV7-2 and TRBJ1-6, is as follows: GAGVSQSPSNKVTEKGKDVELRCDPISGHTALYWYRQSLGQGLEFLIYFQGNSAPDKSGLPSDRFSAERTGGSVSTLTIQRTQQEDSAVYLCASNVVRNSPLHFGNGTRLTVT.

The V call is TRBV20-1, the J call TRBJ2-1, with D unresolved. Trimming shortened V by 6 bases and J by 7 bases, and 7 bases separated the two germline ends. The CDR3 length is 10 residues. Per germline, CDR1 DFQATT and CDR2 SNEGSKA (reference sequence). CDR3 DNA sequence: TGCAGTGCCGCCCCTAATGAGCAGTTCTTC. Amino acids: CSAAPNEQFF.

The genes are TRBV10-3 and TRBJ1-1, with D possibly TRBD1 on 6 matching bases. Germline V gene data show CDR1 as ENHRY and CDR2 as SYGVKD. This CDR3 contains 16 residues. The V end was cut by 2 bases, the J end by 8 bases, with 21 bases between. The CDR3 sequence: CAISEEELGRGFEAFF. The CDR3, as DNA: TGTGCCATCAGTGAGGAGGAGTTGGGCAGGGGTTTCGAAGCTTTCTTT.

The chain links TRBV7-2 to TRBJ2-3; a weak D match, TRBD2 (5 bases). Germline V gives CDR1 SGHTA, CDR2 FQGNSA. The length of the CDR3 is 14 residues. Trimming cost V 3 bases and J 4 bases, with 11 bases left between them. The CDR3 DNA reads TGTGCCAGCAGCTTCTTGCCGGGATCAGATACGCAGTATTTT. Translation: CASSFLPGSDTQYF. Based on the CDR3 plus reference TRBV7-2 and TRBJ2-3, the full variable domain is GAGVSQSPSNKVTEKGKDVELRCDPISGHTALYWYRQSLGQGLEFLIYFQGNSAPDKSGLPSDRFSAERTGGSVSTLTIQRTQQEDSAVYLCASSFLPGSDTQYFGPGTRLTVL.

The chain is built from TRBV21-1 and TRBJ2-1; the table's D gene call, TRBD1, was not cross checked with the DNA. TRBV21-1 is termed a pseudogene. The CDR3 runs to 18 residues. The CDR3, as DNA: TGTGCCAGCAGCAAAAGGGTATACCGGGACAGGCTCTGGAATGAGCAGTTCTTC. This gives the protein CASSKRVYRDRLWNEQFF.

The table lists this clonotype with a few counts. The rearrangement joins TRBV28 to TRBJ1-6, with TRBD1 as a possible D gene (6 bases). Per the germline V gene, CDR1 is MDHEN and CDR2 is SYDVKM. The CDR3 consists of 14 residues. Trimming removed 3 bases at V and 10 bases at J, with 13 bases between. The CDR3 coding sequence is TGTGCCAGCAGTTTTCCCCAGGGGTCGTCACCCCTCCACTTT. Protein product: CASSFPQGSSPLHF.

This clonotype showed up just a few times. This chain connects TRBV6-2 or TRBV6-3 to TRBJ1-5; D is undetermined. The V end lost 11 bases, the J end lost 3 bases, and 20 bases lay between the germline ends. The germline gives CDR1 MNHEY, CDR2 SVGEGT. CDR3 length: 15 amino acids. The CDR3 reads CAAKRGSGPNQPQHF. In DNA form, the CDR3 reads TGTGCCGCCAAACGTGGATCGGGTCCCAATCAGCCCCAGCATTTT.

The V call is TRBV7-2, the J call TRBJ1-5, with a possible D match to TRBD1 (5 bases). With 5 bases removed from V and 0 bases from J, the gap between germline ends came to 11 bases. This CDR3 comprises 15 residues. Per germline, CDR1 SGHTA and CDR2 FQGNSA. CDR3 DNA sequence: TGTGCCAGCAGCGGGACGACACTTAGCAATCAGCCCCAGCATTTT. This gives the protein CASSGTTLSNQPQHF.

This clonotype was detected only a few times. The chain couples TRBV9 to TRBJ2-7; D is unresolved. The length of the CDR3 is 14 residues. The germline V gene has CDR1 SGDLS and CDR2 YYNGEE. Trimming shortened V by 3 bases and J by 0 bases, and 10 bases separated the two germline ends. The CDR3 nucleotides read TGTGCCAGCAGCGCCGAAGGGCGCTCCTACGAGCAGTACTTC. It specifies CASSAEGRSYEQYF.

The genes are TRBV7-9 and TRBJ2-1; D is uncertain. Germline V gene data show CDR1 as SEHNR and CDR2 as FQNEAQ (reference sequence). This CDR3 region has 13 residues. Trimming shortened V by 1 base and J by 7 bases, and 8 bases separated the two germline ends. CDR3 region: CASSLVSKNEQFF. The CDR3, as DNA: TGTGCCAGCAGCTTAGTTAGTAAGAATGAGCAGTTCTTC.

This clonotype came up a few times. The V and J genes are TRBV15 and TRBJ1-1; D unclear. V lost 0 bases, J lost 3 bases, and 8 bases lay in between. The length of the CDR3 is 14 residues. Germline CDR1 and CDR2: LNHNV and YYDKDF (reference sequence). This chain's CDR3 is CATSRDNRYTEAFF. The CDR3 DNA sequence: TGTGCCACCAGCAGAGATAATCGATACACTGAAGCTTTCTTT.

CDR3 DNA sequence: TGTGCCAGCAGTTACCAGTCTGCCTCCTCCTACGAGCAGTACTTC. Protein: CASSYQSASSYEQYF. The chain has TRBV6-5 and TRBJ2-7; D not resolved. There are 15 residues in the CDR3. Trimming took 2 bases from V and 0 from J, leaving 11 bases between them. The germline V gene encodes CDR1 MNHEY and CDR2 SVGAGI.

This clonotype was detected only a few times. CDR3 amino acids: CASSLSGGTYGYTF. The CDR3 region has the DNA TGTGCCAGCAGCCTTAGCGGGGGCACCTATGGCTACACCTTC. The chain is built from TRBV9 and TRBJ1-2; a possible D gene is TRBD1 (6 bases). Germline V lookup: CDR1 SGDLS, CDR2 YYNGEE. The CDR3 is 14 residues long. The ends were cut back, 4 bases at V and 4 bases at J, with 14 bases in the middle.

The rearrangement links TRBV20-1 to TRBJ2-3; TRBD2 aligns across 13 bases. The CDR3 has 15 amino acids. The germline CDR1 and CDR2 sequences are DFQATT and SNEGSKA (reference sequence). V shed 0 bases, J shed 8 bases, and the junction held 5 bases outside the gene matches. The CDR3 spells CSARDGLAGDGTQYF. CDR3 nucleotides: TGCAGTGCTAGAGATGGACTAGCGGGAGATGGTACGCAGTATTTT.